The 23 T cell receptor beta chains below come from one sample, sequenced in a study of blood T cells in healthy people across ages. Sample-barcoded 5' priming and a J-beta primer mix drove a second PCR of about 6 to 12 cycles. TCRdb independently ran MiXCR on the 5' RACE reads; one entry per CDR3 protein. Of about 1 million distinct CDR3 sequences in the sample, 25% were seen once. Separately, the same data were catalogued under a study of T cells of mothers and their children.

The sample consisted of blood. The receptors shown here come from a girl aged 2 to 10 in good health.

The V call is TRBV11-2, the J call TRBJ2-5, with 8 bases matching TRBD2. The tail of the sequence fits TRBJ2-1 better, so the J call may be wrong. CDR3 length: 15 amino acids. Germline CDR1 is SGHAT and CDR2 is FQNNGV. The CDR3 DNA reads TGTGCCAGCAGCGAGGAGGCTAGCGGGCCCAATGAGCAGTTCTTC. Translation gives CASSEEASGPNEQFF.

The gene calls are TRBV3-1 and TRBJ1-4; 7 nucleotides align to TRBD1. This CDR3 is 14 amino acids long. J lost 3 bases, V lost 7 bases, and 5 bases had no gene match. Germline CDR1 reads LGHDT; CDR2 reads YNNKEL (reference sequence). Here the CDR3 DNA reads TGTGCCAGCACCGCAGGGGGGTCTAATGAAAAACTGTTTTTT. Translating gives CASTAGGSNEKLFF.

This clonotype was seen repeatedly, ten times or more. The J gene is TRBJ2-1, the V gene TRBV7-3, with D unclear. CDR3 length: 12 residues. With 2 bases removed from V and 10 bases from J, the gap between germline ends came to 9 bases. Germline loops: CDR1 SGHTA, CDR2 FQGTGA. CDR3 sequence reads: CASSLGVGEQFF. In nucleotides, the CDR3 is TGTGCCAGCAGCTTAGGGGTAGGGGAGCAGTTCTTC.

This clonotype was detected only a few times. This sequence joins TRBV20-1 and TRBJ1-1; TRBD1 agrees at 9 bases. The germline V gene encodes CDR1 DFQATT and CDR2 SNEGSKA (reference sequence). After removal of 5 bases from V and 0 bases from J, the junction contained 7 bases not matched to a gene. The CDR3 spans 15 residues. The CDR3 nucleotides are TGCAGTGCTCCACAGAACAGGGGGCTGAACACTGAAGCTTTCTTT. This gives the protein CSAPQNRGLNTEAFF.

The chain combines TRBV12-3 or TRBV12-4 with TRBJ2-2, with 8 positions matching TRBD1. J was trimmed by 5 bases and V by 7 bases; bases with no gene match: 15. CDR3 length: 17 amino acids. CDR3 DNA sequence: TGTGCCAGCACCCTTATATTGGACAGGGCACGAACCGGGGAGCTGTTTTTT. It specifies CASTLILDRARTGELFF.

The sample holds a few counts of this clonotype. The chain combines TRBV12-3 or TRBV12-4 with TRBJ1-3, with D unclear. The CDR3 length is 13 residues. V lost 7 bases to trimming and J lost 8 bases, with 15 bases between them. CDR3 amino acids: CASTPGLRDTIYF. The CDR3 nucleotides read TGTGCCAGCACCCCCGGTCTGAGGGACACCATATATTTT.

The gene calls are TRBV7-8 and TRBJ1-1; a weak D match, TRBD1 (6 bases). Germline V CDR1 and CDR2: SGHVS, FQNEAQ. V lost 5 bases to trimming and J lost 1 base, with 11 bases between them. This CDR3 comprises 14 residues. CDR3 DNA: TGTGCCAGCAGCAAACTGGACAGGAACACTGAAGCTTTCTTT. Its translation is CASSKLDRNTEAFF.

This clonotype was counted a few times. The gene calls are TRBV7-2 and TRBJ2-3, with 11 bases lining up with TRBD1. Germline CDR1 SGHTA, CDR2 FQGNSA. The CDR3 contains 17 residues. With V trimmed by 2 bases and J by 6 bases, 10 bases remained unmatched. The CDR3 spells CASSLIYGQGAMDTQYF. The CDR3 bases are TGTGCCAGCAGCTTAATTTACGGACAGGGGGCGATGGATACGCAGTATTTT.

The rearrangement links TRBV7-6 to TRBJ2-7, with D perhaps matching TRBD1 (6 bases). Germline CDR1 reads SGHVS; CDR2 reads FNYEAQ. Trimming shortened V by 0 bases and J by 9 bases, and 12 bases separated the two germline ends. The CDR3 covers 13 residues. Here the CDR3 DNA reads TGTGCCAGCAGCTTAGCCCCTGAAGGGGGGCAGTACTTC. This sequence encodes CASSLAPEGGQYF.

This clonotype was seen more than once but under ten times. The chain is built from TRBV7-9 and TRBJ2-6; 8 bases are shared with TRBD2. V was clipped by 5 bases and J by 0 bases; unmatched bases: 6. The CDR3 totals 17 residues. The germline CDR1 and CDR2 sequences are SEHNR and FQNEAQ (reference sequence). The CDR3: CASSTLAGFSGANVLTF. CDR3 bases: TGTGCCAGCAGCACCCTAGCGGGTTTCTCTGGGGCCAACGTCCTGACTTTC.

The rearrangement links TRBV11-2 to TRBJ2-5; 9 positions match TRBD1. The DNA matches TRBJ2-7 better at its end, which makes the J call doubtful. The CDR3 consists of 14 residues. Germline assignment: CDR1 SGHAT and CDR2 FQNNGV. CDR3 bases: TGTGCCAGCAGACCCGGACAGGGGATAGGCGAGCAGTACTTC. Amino acids: CASRPGQGIGEQYF.

This clonotype was observed a handful of times. This chain uses TRBV24-1 with TRBJ2-7; D remains unclear. Trimming left V 9 bases short and J 0 bases short, with 11 bases between. The CDR3 runs to 13 residues. CDR1 is KGHDR, CDR2 SFDVKD, per germline. For the CDR3, the DNA is TGTGCCACCGCCCCTGTGGGCTCCTACGAGCAGTACTTC. Protein product: CATAPVGSYEQYF.

Details on this clonotype: The germline gene is not matched at one end of the junction; a read error may be the cause. The V gene is TRBV5-1, the J gene TRBJ2-1; D ambiguous. Per the germline V gene, CDR1 is SGHRS and CDR2 is YFSETQ. This CDR3 contains 11 residues. The CDR3, as DNA: TGCGCCAGCAGCTCTGACGGAGCAGTGGTCTTC. Translating it yields CASSSDGAVVF.

A word on this clonotype: Relative to the germline gene, one junction end is altered; a read error may explain this. The chain joins TRBV27 to TRBJ2-7; 8 nucleotides agree with TRBD1. This CDR3 contains 13 residues. Germline-derived CDR1 and CDR2 are MNHEY and SMNVEV (reference sequence). The DNA for the CDR3 is TGTGCCGGCAGTTTGACAGGGGTGTACGAGCAGTACTTC. The encoded protein is CAGSLTGVYEQYF.

The gene calls are TRBV10-3 and TRBJ2-7; D is unclear. This CDR3 has 11 residues. CDR1 is ENHRY, CDR2 SYGVKD, per germline. The V end lost 6 bases, the J end lost 2 bases, and 5 bases lay between the germline ends. CDR3 nucleotides: TGTGCCATCAGGGAAGCCTACGAGCAGTACTTC. Encoded protein: CAIREAYEQYF.

This clonotype was recorded a few times. This sequence joins TRBV7-9 and TRBJ1-6; D is uncertain. Trimming left V 3 bases short and J 0 bases short, with 9 bases between. The V gene's germline CDR1 is SEHNR and CDR2 FQNEAQ (reference sequence). The CDR3 is made up of 16 amino acids. The CDR3 coding sequence is TGTGCCAGCAGCTTGAGGATGGGCTCCTATAATTCACCCCTCCACTTT. Encoded protein: CASSLRMGSYNSPLHF. The whole variable domain, filled in from reference TRBV7-9 and TRBJ1-6, reads DTGVSQNPRHKITKRGQNVTFRCDPISEHNRLYWYRQTLGQGPEFLTYFQNEAQLEKSRLLSDRFSAERPKGSFSTLEIQRTEQGDSAMYLCASSLRMGSYNSPLHFGNGTRLTVT.

This rearrangement joins TRBV7-8 to TRBJ1-1; weak D call: TRBD1 (6 bases). Per the germline V gene, CDR1 is SGHVS and CDR2 is FQNEAQ. V was pared by 3 bases and J by 2 bases, with 16 bases between. CDR3 size: 16 residues. The CDR3 reads CASSLYTGLGNTEAFF. The CDR3 DNA is TGTGCCAGCAGCTTGTACACAGGGCTGGGAAACACTGAAGCTTTCTTT.

With respect to this clonotype: This CDR3 is missing its conserved last phenylalanine or tryptophan, likely due to a read error. The V call is TRBV5-1, the J call TRBJ2-1, with 9 bases matching TRBD1. From germline, CDR1 is SGHRS and CDR2 YFSETQ. The V gene end was trimmed by 4 bases and the J gene end by 1 base; junction bases not matched to a gene: 9. This CDR3 has 17 residues. CDR3 loop: CASSRTSGTGSYNEQFL. CDR3 DNA sequence: TGCGCCAGCAGCAGAACTTCCGGGACAGGGTCCTACAATGAGCAGTTCCTC.

This clonotype was found a few times. The chain has TRBV5-1 and TRBJ2-5; tentatively, D is TRBD1 (6 bases). Between the trimmed V and J ends, which lost 4 bases and 4 bases, there was a span of 17 bases. Germline-derived CDR1 and CDR2 are SGHRS and YFSETQ. This CDR3 region has 15 residues. CDR3 region: CASSLLTGRLETQYF. In nucleotides, the CDR3 is TGCGCCAGCAGCCTACTTACAGGGCGTCTAGAGACCCAGTACTTC.

This clonotype came up a few times. CDR3 sequence (DNA): TGTGCCAGCAGTTTATCAAAGCTTGGGCGCGATGAGCAGTTCTTC. Protein product: CASSLSKLGRDEQFF. This chain uses TRBV12-3 or TRBV12-4 with TRBJ2-1; D is unclear. Trimming removed 2 bases at V and 8 bases at J, with 16 bases between. The length of the CDR3 is 15 residues.

Only a few counts were recorded for this clonotype. The chain links TRBV29-1 to TRBJ2-2, with D maybe TRBD2 (6 bases). CDR3 length: 13 residues. Per germline, CDR1 SQVTM and CDR2 ANQGSEA. The ends were cut back, 6 bases at V and 3 bases at J, with 11 bases in the middle. CDR3 coding DNA: TGCAGCGTGGCGGGAACGCACACCGGGGAGCTGTTTTTT. It specifies CSVAGTHTGELFF.

This clonotype came up a few times. V and J are TRBV5-1 and TRBJ1-2; 7 bases map to TRBD1. The CDR3 extends over 13 amino acids. V dropped 2 bases and J dropped 9; count of bases not matched to a gene: 7. The germline gives CDR1 SGHRS, CDR2 YFSETQ. CDR3 sequence: CASSLQGFNCYTF. Written as DNA, the CDR3 is TGCGCCAGCAGCTTACAGGGGTTTAATTGCTACACCTTC.

J is TRBJ2-2 and V is TRBV14; D is unclear. The CDR3 is 14 amino acids. Germline V gene lookup returns CDR1 SGHDN and CDR2 FVKESK. V was pared by 0 bases and J by 1 base, with 3 bases between. The CDR3: CASSQEQNTGELFF. The CDR3 nucleotides read TGTGCCAGCAGCCAAGAACAGAACACCGGGGAGCTGTTTTTT.